This is a list of T cell receptor beta chains from one sample in a study of blood T cells in healthy people across ages. TCRdb itself ran the 5' RACE reads through MiXCR, one entry per CDR3 protein. The sample shows about 650,000 distinct CDR3 sequences, approximately 31% of them seen only once. The sequencing sample was made of blood. The receptors here all came from a woman over 75 in good health. CDR3s include the opening cysteine and the closing phenylalanine or tryptophan. D genes are given only for firm matches. Where a row states a size, it is once, few, many or the class of an expanded clone; other rows omit it.

d_gene,abundance,j_gene,v_gene,CDR3aa,CDR3nt
-,many,TRBJ2-1,TRBV11-2,CASGGGHNEQFF,TGTGCCAGTGGCGGGGGCCACAATGAGCAGTTCTTC
-,-,TRBJ2-7,TRBV5-1,CASSLGLQLGQYF,TGCGCCAGCAGCTTGGGGCTCCAACTGGGGCAGTACTTC
-,few,TRBJ1-2,TRBV4-2,CASSQGGGSESYGHTF,TGTGCCAGCAGCCAAGGGGGTGGGAGTGAAAGCTATGGCCACACCTTC
-,-,TRBJ2-3,TRBV2,CASSEAGVWTDTQYF,TGTGCCAGCAGTGAAGCTGGGGTGTGGACAGATACGCAGTATTTT
-,few,TRBJ2-2,TRBV4-3,CASSQDAYRGGTGELFF,TGCGCCAGCAGCCAAGATGCTTATCGCGGAGGGACCGGGGAGCTGTTTTTT
TRBD1,many,TRBJ2-6,TRBV12-3/TRBV12-4,CASTTGVGANVLTF,TGTGCCAGCACTACAGGGGTTGGGGCCAACGTCCTGACTTTC
-,many,TRBJ1-1,TRBV12-3/TRBV12-4,CASSLRRTEAFF,TGTGCCAGCAGTTTGCGGAGGACTGAAGCTTTCTTT
-,-,TRBJ2-6,TRBV2,CASSEATGTGANVLTF,TGTGCCAGCAGTGAAGCTACAGGGACTGGGGCCAACGTCCTGACTTTC
TRBD2,-,TRBJ2-1,TRBV29-1,CSTYTSGNVEQFF,TGCAGCACCTACACTAGCGGGAATGTTGAGCAGTTCTTC
-,few,TRBJ1-1,TRBV20-1,CSAPDRAVTEAFF,TGCAGTGCTCCGGACCGGGCAGTGACTGAAGCTTTCTTT
-,many,TRBJ2-7,TRBV28,CASSLDGLGEQYF,TGTGCCAGCAGTTTAGATGGGCTCGGCGAGCAGTACTTC
-,many,TRBJ2-5,TRBV5-1,CASSRPEGAETQYF,TGCGCCAGCAGCCGACCGGAGGGTGCCGAGACCCAGTACTTC
-,many,TRBJ2-1,TRBV6-2/TRBV6-3,CASSYHAGFAYNEQFF,TGTGCCAGCAGTTACCACGCGGGGTTCGCCTACAATGAGCAGTTCTTC
TRBD2,-,TRBJ2-1,TRBV4-2,CASSQEGLAGANEQFF,TGTGCCAGCAGCCAAGAAGGGCTAGCGGGAGCCAATGAGCAGTTCTTC
-,-,TRBJ2-7,TRBV7-2,CASSLEDASYNEQYF,TGTGCCAGCAGCCTCGAGGATGCTAGCTACAACGAGCAGTACTTC
TRBD1,many,TRBJ2-1,TRBV12-3/TRBV12-4,CASSPDLGQGAYNEQFF,TGTGCCAGCAGCCCAGATCTAGGTCAGGGGGCTTACAATGAGCAGTTCTTC
TRBD1,many,TRBJ1-5,TRBV6-1,CASSPVGQGIQPQHF,TGTGCCAGCAGTCCTGTGGGACAGGGAATTCAGCCCCAGCATTTT
TRBD2,once,TRBJ2-1,TRBV7-2,CASSAKGLAGGNEQFF,TGTGCCAGCAGCGCCAAAGGACTAGCGGGAGGCAATGAGCAGTTCTTC
-,once,TRBJ1-5,TRBV29-1,CSVDRGSDQPQHF,TGCAGCGTAGACCGTGGGTCGGATCAGCCCCAGCATTTT
TRBD1,many,TRBJ2-7,TRBV7-6,CASSPRDRSSYEQYF,TGTGCCAGCAGCCCCCGGGACAGGAGCTCCTACGAGCAGTACTTC
-,few,TRBJ1-2,TRBV4-3,CASSQDWREGDGHTF,TGCGCCAGCAGCCAAGATTGGAGGGAAGGGGATGGCCACACCTTC
-,few,TRBJ1-5,TRBV9,CASSVGPQDNQPQHF,TGTGCCAGCAGCGTAGGCCCCCAGGACAATCAGCCCCAGCATTTT
-,once,TRBJ2-3,TRBV29-1,CSVGGPGITDTQYF,TGCAGCGTCGGGGGGCCCGGGATCACAGATACGCAGTATTTT
TRBD1,many,TRBJ2-7,TRBV6-5,CASRKRQGEIYEQYF,TGTGCCAGCAGGAAGAGACAGGGGGAGATCTACGAGCAGTACTTC
-,-,TRBJ2-3,TRBV7-2,CASSPQGRGADTQYF,TGTGCCAGCAGCCCACAGGGGAGGGGGGCAGATACGCAGTATTTT
-,-,TRBJ1-4,TRBV20-1,CSARASTVGSTNEKRFF,TGCAGTGCTAGAGCCTCGACAGTTGGATCAACTAATGAAAAACGGTTTTTT
-,many,TRBJ2-7,TRBV20-1,CSASPAAIYEQYF,TGCAGTGCTAGTCCAGCGGCCATATACGAGCAGTACTTC
TRBD1,-,TRBJ2-7,TRBV4-1,CASSHPRTGPFHEQYF,TGCGCCAGCAGCCACCCTAGGACAGGTCCGTTCCACGAGCAGTACTTC
-,many,TRBJ2-3,TRBV12-3/TRBV12-4,CASSWGQSTDTQYF,TGTGCCAGCAGTTGGGGGCAGAGCACAGATACGCAGTATTTT
TRBD2,many,TRBJ2-5,TRBV20-1,CSAAGGLETQYF,TGCAGTGCCGCGGGGGGGCTGGAGACCCAGTACTTC
TRBD1,few,TRBJ1-5,TRBV19,CASRGQGFGAQHF,TGTGCCAGTAGGGGACAGGGGTTTGGGGCCCAGCATTTT
TRBD1,many,TRBJ2-7,TRBV5-1,CASSLDRGGEQYF,TGCGCCAGCAGCTTGGACAGGGGTGGCGAGCAGTACTTC
-,few,TRBJ1-1,TRBV7-9,CASSPYLTGGWTEAFF,TGTGCCAGCAGCCCCTACCTCACTGGGGGGTGGACTGAAGCTTTCTTT
-,-,TRBJ1-2,TRBV5-1,CASSGGIRSTGAHYGYTF,TGCGCCAGCAGCGGTGGAATAAGATCGACAGGAGCCCACTATGGCTACACCTTC
-,many,TRBJ2-2,TRBV20-1,CSARTRNQDTGELFF,TGCAGTGCTAGAACCAGGAACCAGGACACCGGGGAGCTGTTTTTT
-,many,TRBJ2-7,TRBV5-1,CASSKTGYYEQYF,TGCGCCAGCAGCAAGACAGGCTACTACGAGCAGTACTTC
-,-,TRBJ1-2,TRBV19,CASSMGPNYGYTF,TGTGCCAGTAGTATGGGGCCTAACTATGGCTACACCTTC
TRBD1,-,TRBJ1-4,TRBV4-1,CASSQRLGQSPTNEKLFF,TGCGCCAGCAGCCAGCGCTTGGGACAGTCCCCAACTAATGAAAAACTGTTTTTT
TRBD1,-,TRBJ2-5,TRBV27,CASSSPGQGAGYYF,TGTGCCAGCAGTTCGCCGGGACAGGGGGCAGGATATTACTTC
-,many,TRBJ2-1,TRBV20-1,CSARDDSWNEQFF,TGCAGTGCTAGAGATGATAGCTGGAATGAGCAGTTCTTC
TRBD2,many,TRBJ2-1,TRBV20-1,CSASRLAGGWDEQFF,TGCAGTGCTAGTAGGCTAGCGGGGGGGTGGGATGAGCAGTTCTTC
-,many,TRBJ2-1,TRBV20-1,CSARAYRANEQFF,TGCAGTGCTAGAGCCTACAGGGCAAATGAGCAGTTCTTC
-,-,TRBJ1-2,TRBV9,CASSDLSAGLPPNYGYTF,TGTGCCAGCAGTGACCTCAGCGCGGGGTTGCCTCCTAACTATGGCTACACCTTC
-,-,TRBJ2-2,TRBV29-1,CSVEWDTGELFF,TGCAGCGTTGAATGGGACACCGGGGAGCTGTTTTTT
TRBD1,few,TRBJ2-1,TRBV15,CATSRDRRWVNEQFF,TGTGCCACCAGCAGGGACAGGCGGTGGGTCAATGAGCAGTTCTTC
TRBD2,-,TRBJ2-2,TRBV20-1,CSARDRQREYTGELFF,TGCAGTGCTAGAGATCGCCAGCGGGAGTATACCGGGGAGCTGTTTTTT
TRBD1,many,TRBJ2-7,TRBV6-5,CASRSLTGASYEQYF,TGTGCCAGCAGGTCCCTGACAGGGGCCTCCTACGAGCAGTACTTC
TRBD2,many,TRBJ2-5,TRBV5-1,CASTLSLRGGMETQYF,TGCGCCAGCACCCTTTCCCTCCGCGGGGGTATGGAGACCCAGTACTTC
-,-,TRBJ1-2,TRBV10-3,CAIKSESYGYTF,TGTGCCATCAAATCGGAGAGCTATGGCTACACCTTC
TRBD1,many,TRBJ2-5,TRBV6-5,CASRAGGKTQYF,TGTGCCAGCAGGGCAGGGGGAAAGACCCAGTACTTC
-,-,TRBJ1-2,TRBV5-1,CASSLSGGLDGYTF,TGCGCCAGCAGCTTGTCCGGGGGACTTGATGGCTACACCTTC
TRBD2,few,TRBJ2-7,TRBV20-1,CSASPTSGELRGQYF,TGCAGTGCTAGCCCGACTAGCGGCGAGCTACGAGGGCAGTACTTC
TRBD1,many,TRBJ2-7,TRBV11-2,CASSSTGTGVYEQYF,TGTGCCAGCAGCTCAACCGGGACAGGGGTTTACGAGCAGTACTTC
-,many,TRBJ2-4,TRBV11-2,CASSLDRGDWNIQYF,TGTGCCAGCAGCTTAGACAGGGGGGATTGGAACATTCAGTACTTC